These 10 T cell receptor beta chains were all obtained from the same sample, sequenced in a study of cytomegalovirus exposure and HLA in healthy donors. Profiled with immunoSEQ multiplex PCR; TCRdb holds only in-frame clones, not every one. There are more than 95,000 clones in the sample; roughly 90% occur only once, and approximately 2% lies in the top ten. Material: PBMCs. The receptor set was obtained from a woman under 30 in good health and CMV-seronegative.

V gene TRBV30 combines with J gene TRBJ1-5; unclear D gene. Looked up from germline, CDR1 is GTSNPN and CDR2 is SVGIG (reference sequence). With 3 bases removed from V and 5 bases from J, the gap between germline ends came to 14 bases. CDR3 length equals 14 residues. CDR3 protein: CAWRDPVAHQPQHF. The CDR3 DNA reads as TGTGCCTGGAGGGACCCGGTAGCGCATCAGCCCCAGCATTTT.

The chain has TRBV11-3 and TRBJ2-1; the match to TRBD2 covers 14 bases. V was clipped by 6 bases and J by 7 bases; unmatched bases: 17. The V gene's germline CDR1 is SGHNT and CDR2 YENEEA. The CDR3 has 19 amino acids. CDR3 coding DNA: TGTGCCAGCAGTAAAGAGGGGACTAGCGGGAGTTTTATAAGGAATGAGCAGTTCTTC. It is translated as CASSKEGTSGSFIRNEQFF. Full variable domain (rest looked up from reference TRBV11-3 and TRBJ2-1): EAGVVQSPRYKIIEKKQPVAFWCNPISGHNTLYWYLQNLGQGPELLIRYENEEAVDDSQLPKDRFSAERLKGVDSTLKIQPAELGDSAVYLCASSKEGTSGSFIRNEQFFGPGTRLTVL.

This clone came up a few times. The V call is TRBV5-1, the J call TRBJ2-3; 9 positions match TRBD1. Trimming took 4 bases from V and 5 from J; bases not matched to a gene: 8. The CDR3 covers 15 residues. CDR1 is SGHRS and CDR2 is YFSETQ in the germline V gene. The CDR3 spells CASSTRTGVGDTQYF. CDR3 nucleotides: TGCGCCAGCAGCACCCGGACAGGGGTCGGAGATACGCAGTATTTT.

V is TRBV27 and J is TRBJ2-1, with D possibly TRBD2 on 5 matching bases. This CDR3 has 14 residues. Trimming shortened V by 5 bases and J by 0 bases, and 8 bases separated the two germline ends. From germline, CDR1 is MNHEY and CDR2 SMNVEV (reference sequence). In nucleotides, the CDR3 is TGTGCCAGCAGTGAGCGGTTCTCCTACAATGAGCAGTTCTTC. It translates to CASSERFSYNEQFF.

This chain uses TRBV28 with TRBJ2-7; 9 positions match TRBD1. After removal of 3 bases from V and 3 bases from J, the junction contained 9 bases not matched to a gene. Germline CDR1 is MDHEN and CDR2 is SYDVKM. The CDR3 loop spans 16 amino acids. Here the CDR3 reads CASSFGQGPLGYEQYF. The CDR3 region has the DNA TGTGCCAGCAGTTTCGGACAGGGGCCGCTTGGCTACGAGCAGTACTTC.

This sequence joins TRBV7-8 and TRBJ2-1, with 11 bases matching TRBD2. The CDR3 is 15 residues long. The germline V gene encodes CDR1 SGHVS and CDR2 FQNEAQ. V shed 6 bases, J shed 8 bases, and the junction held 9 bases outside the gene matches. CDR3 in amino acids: CASRPGTSGFDEQFF. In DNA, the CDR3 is TGTGCCAGCAGACCCGGGACTAGCGGATTCGATGAGCAGTTCTTC.

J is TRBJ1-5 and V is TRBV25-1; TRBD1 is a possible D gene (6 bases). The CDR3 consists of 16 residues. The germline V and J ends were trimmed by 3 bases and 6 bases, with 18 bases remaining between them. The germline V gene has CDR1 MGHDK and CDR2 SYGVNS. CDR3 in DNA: TGTGCCAGCAGTGATGGGGAAGGGCAAGGGGGTCAGCCCCAGCATTTT. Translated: CASSDGEGQGGQPQHF. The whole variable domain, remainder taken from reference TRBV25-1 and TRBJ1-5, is EADIYQTPRYLVIGTGKKITLECSQTMGHDKMYWYQQDPGMELHLIHYSYGVNSTEKGDLSSESTVSRIRTEHFPLTLESARPSHTSQYLCASSDGEGQGGQPQHFGDGTRLSIL.

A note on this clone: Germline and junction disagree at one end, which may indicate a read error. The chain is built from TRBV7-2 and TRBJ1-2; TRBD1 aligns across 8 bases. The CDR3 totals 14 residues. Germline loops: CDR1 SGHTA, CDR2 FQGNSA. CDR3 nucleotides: TGTGCCAGCCGCTTGACAGGGGTGGACTATGGCTACACCTTC. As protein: CASRLTGVDYGYTF.

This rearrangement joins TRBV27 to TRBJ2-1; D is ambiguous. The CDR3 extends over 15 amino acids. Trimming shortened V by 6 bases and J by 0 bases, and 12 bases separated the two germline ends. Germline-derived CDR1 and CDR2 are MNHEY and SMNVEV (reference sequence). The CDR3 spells CASSRYSRSYNEQFF. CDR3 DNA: TGTGCCAGCAGCCGATACTCTCGCTCCTACAATGAGCAGTTCTTC.

CDR3 amino acids: CASSQTTGTDTQYF. As DNA, the CDR3 is TGTGCCAGCAGCCAGACAACGGGCACAGATACGCAGTATTTT. The chain employs TRBV9 and TRBJ2-3; D not certain. V lost 4 bases to trimming and J lost 1 base, with 10 bases between them. The CDR3 has 14 residues. The germline CDR1 and CDR2 sequences are SGDLS and YYNGEE.